This T cell receptor beta chain is drawn from a study of shared clonotypes between healthy human individuals. Some clones are missing from TCRdb's copy, which holds only in-frame ones; the method was immunoSEQ multiplex PCR. Of 950,000 to 1,300,000 clones listed, roughly 70% are singletons. The germline V gene has CDR1 LNHDA and CDR2 SQIVND (reference sequence). The V gene end was trimmed by 4 bases and the J gene end by 1 base; junction bases not matched to a gene: 1. The CDR3 loop spans 14 amino acids. To note about this clone: Other DNA sequences in this sample translate to the same CDR3.

The specimen sequenced was memory CD4+ T cells sorted from blood. Subset given: CD45RA-negative fraction. The rearrangement links TRBV19 to TRBJ1-1; 9 bases are a match to TRBD1. This receptor was taken from a man younger than 35 in good health. CDR3 DNA: TGTGCCAGTAGTAGGGACAGGGCGAACACTGAAGCTTTCTTT. Translated, it gives CASSRDRANTEAFF.